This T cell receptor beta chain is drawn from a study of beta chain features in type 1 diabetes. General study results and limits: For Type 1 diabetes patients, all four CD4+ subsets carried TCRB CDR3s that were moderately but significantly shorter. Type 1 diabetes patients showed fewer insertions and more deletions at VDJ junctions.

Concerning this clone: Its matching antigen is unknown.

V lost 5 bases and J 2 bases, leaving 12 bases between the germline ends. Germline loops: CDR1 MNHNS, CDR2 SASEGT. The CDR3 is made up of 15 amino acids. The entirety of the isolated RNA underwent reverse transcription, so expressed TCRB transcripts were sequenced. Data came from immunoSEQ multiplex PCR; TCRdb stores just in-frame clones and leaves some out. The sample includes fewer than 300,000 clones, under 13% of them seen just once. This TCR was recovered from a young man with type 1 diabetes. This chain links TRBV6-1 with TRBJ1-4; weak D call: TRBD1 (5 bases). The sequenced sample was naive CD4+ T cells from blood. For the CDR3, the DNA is TGTGCCAGCAGTAAAATGACAGATACTAATGAAAAACTGTTTTTT. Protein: CASSKMTDTNEKLFF.